This record concerns one T cell receptor (beta chain) sequence. The ends were cut back, 6 bases at V and 6 bases at J, with 5 bases in the middle. The germline CDR1 and CDR2 sequences are WNHNN and SYGVQD (reference sequence). The CDR3 length is 11 residues. This specimen belongs to a study of blood T cell repertoires in COVID-19. The overall study: PBMCs, B-cell-depleted T cells, or T cells provided the cDNA or gDNA that made up the material.

Some clones are missing from TCRdb's copy, which holds only in-frame ones; the method was immunoSEQ multiplex PCR. Of under 200,000 clones listed, 86% are singletons. The TCR sequence derives from a woman between 55 and 75 years old with COVID-19, enrolled during active disease. What was sequenced was peripheral blood. The V and J genes are TRBV10-1 and TRBJ1-4; tentative D call: TRBD1 (5 bases). The CDR3 region is CASSRDEKLFF. CDR3 sequence (DNA): TGCGCCAGCAGCAGGGATGAAAAACTGTTTTTT.